The entry that follows covers one TCR beta chain sequence. This clonotype appeared a few times. The specificity of this receptor is unknown. Per-base quality was not reported, and no clone a single base away is much larger than it. V was cut back by 2 bases and J by 5 bases, leaving a gap of 10 bases between them. The CDR3 has 13 amino acids, counting the end cysteine and phenylalanine. Of the read, only the CDR3 DNA is kept; its 39 bases are in frame from base 1. From the germline V gene, CDR1 is MGHDK and CDR2 is SYGVNS. The data belong to a study of spatial heterogeneity in lung cancer (dated by TCRdb to the late 2010s). Background on the whole study: Beta-chain transcripts were consistently detected in greater numbers than alpha-chain transcripts, which likely reflected higher beta-chain transcript abundance. Nonsynonymous mutation counts, determined by whole-exome sequencing of tumor tissue, were related to TCR repertoire features. In non-small cell lung cancer, the study made a quantitative comparison of TCR alpha and beta repertoires among multiple tumor regions, matched nontumor lung and blood. Both alpha and beta chains were TCR-sequenced in 200 to 250 tumor regions, approximately 64 matched nontumor lung samples and 45 to 60 PBMC samples obtained at surgery. In the raw uncorrected reads, each unique combination of TCR and UMI appeared more than ten times on average. Points the paper makes about the study in general: Ubiquitous expanded tumor TCRs showed up in blood more often at tumor resection than at routine follow-up. Confirming at a functional level the hypothesis that regional TCRs recognize regional mutations was considered to require additional single-cell paired TCR alpha and beta sequencing.

Library construction relied on 5' RACE. Sequencing was carried out with a NextSeq 500. To allow correction of PCR and sequencing errors, the TCR library protocol tagged every TCR cDNA molecule with a unique molecular identifier. As for the authors' bioinformatics: Decombinator tools were used for TCR identification, UMI-based error correction and CDR3 extraction. TCRs above a frequency of 2 per 1,000, corresponding to the top 1% of the tumor frequency distribution, were defined as expanded. Each repertoire was subsampled 100 times to 5,000 TCRs, after which Renyi diversity was computed with the R vegan package. CDR3 similarity networks were built from amino acid triplet string-kernel similarity, connecting CDR3s with pairwise similarity above 0.82. TCRdb reanalyzed the raw reads on its own, using fastp at Q25 for trimming and MiXCR for clone calling, and kept in-frame beta chains. Records with the same CDR3 protein are collapsed into one entry carrying the most frequent genes and DNA. TCRdb, not the authors, supplied the V and J calls. The sample table contains about 92,000 distinct CDR3 sequences; only one count was recorded for around 12% of them. The ten largest make up about two fifths of the sample.

Reading the label with the study, this specimen's time point is: sample taken at primary tumor resection. Donors were about 70 patients with early-stage, untreated non-small cell lung cancer from the lung TRACERx cohort. Whole RNA extracted from tumor and nontumor lung tissue, or from cryopreserved PBMC samples, was used for TCR sequencing without cell sorting. Only patients for whom sufficient RNA was available from at least two tumor regions were selected for TCR sequencing. This receptor chain uses TRBV25-1 and TRBJ2-7, with the identity of the D gene unclear. The sample here was PBMCs, taken at surgery. This clonotype was obtained from a male donor with early-stage non-small cell lung cancer. DNA sequence: TGTGCCAGCAGTGAACTTGTGGGCCACGAGCAGTACTTC. It is translated as CASSELVGHEQYF.